Listed here are 24 T cell receptor beta chains from one sample, sequenced in a study of blood T cell repertoires in COVID-19. Profiled with immunoSEQ multiplex PCR; TCRdb holds only in-frame clones, not every one. The sample carries some 400,000 clones, 70% to 85% recorded once. Sequenced sample: peripheral blood. The receptors stem from a human donor with acute or convalescent COVID-19. The donor label of this sample is uncertain.

Notes on this clone: Because the CDR3 is missing its conserved closing phenylalanine or tryptophan, this is likely a read error. Because the CDR3's place on the DNA is in doubt, the DNA is left out and the CDR3 is given as listed by TCRdb. The chain combines TRBV11-2 with TRBJ1-1. In germline, CDR1 is SGHAT, CDR2 FQNNGV. From its first to its last residue, the CDR3 has 12 amino acids. CDR3 in amino acids: CASSLTGYRLFI.

The chain is built from TRBV10-3 and TRBJ2-5, with a tentative D call TRBD1 (6 bases). The germline CDR1 and CDR2 sequences are ENHRY and SYGVKD. The V end was cut by 10 bases, the J end by 2 bases, with 8 bases between. The CDR3 is 11 amino acids. The CDR3 DNA is TGTGCCACCCAGGGGCAAGAGACCCAGTACTTC. This encodes CATQGQETQYF.

V usage is TRBV7-2 and J usage is TRBJ2-3, with a tentative D call TRBD2 (5 bases). The CDR3 contains 15 residues. Per the germline V gene, CDR1 is SGHTA and CDR2 is FQGNSA. V was cut by 3 bases and J by 4 bases, with 14 bases left in between. This CDR3 is CASSFTAVRADTQYF. The CDR3 nucleotides read TGTGCCAGCAGCTTTACAGCGGTTCGTGCAGATACGCAGTATTTT. Based on the CDR3 plus reference TRBV7-2 and TRBJ2-3, the full variable domain is GAGVSQSPSNKVTEKGKDVELRCDPISGHTALYWYRQSLGQGLEFLIYFQGNSAPDKSGLPSDRFSAERTGGSVSTLTIQRTQQEDSAVYLCASSFTAVRADTQYFGPGTRLTVL.

The chain joins TRBV12-3 or TRBV12-4 to TRBJ2-1; D uncertain. V lost 8 bases and J 4 bases, leaving 12 bases between the germline ends. The CDR3 has 13 residues. CDR3 protein: CASRLLSYNEQFF. The DNA for the CDR3 is TGTGCCAGCCGCCTTCTATCATACAATGAGCAGTTCTTC.

The chain uses TRBV12-3 or TRBV12-4 and TRBJ2-1, with TRBD2 matching 7 bases. This CDR3 spans 13 amino acids. V gave up 0 bases and J gave up 9 bases; unmatched junction bases: 2. CDR3 protein: CASSLATSFEQFF. The CDR3 DNA reads as TGTGCCAGCAGTTTAGCGACTAGCTTTGAGCAGTTCTTC.

The J gene is TRBJ2-7, the V gene TRBV4-2, with D possibly being TRBD2 (7 bases). V gave up 0 bases and J gave up 7 bases, with 10 bases separating them. Looked up from germline, CDR1 is LGHNA and CDR2 is YNFKEQ. The length of the CDR3 is 13 residues. CDR3 loop: CASSQEGGREQYF. The CDR3, as DNA: TGTGCCAGCAGCCAAGAGGGGGGGCGAGAGCAGTACTTC.

Notes on this clone: At the DNA level, this CDR3 is encoded by other sequences in the same sample as well. The rearrangement joins TRBV7-9 to TRBJ1-2, with TRBD1 matching over 7 bases. CDR1 is SEHNR, CDR2 FQNEAQ, per germline (reference sequence). This CDR3 comprises 14 residues. J lost 3 bases, V lost 5 bases, and 6 bases had no gene match. The CDR3 loop reads CASSLTGSDYGYTF. The DNA of the CDR3 is TGTGCCAGCAGCCTGACAGGGTCGGACTATGGCTACACCTTC.

This clone was seen a few times. J is TRBJ2-2 and V is TRBV3-1 (or the pseudogene TRBV3-2); 12 bases line up with TRBD2. The CDR3 consists of 16 residues. CDR1 is LGHDT, CDR2 YNNKEL, per germline (reference sequence). Trimming cost V 4 bases and J 4 bases; bases outside gene matches: 4. This CDR3 is CASSRLAGGRTGELFF. CDR3 sequence (DNA): TGTGCCAGCAGCCGCCTAGCGGGAGGGCGCACCGGGGAGCTGTTTTTT.

This chain uses TRBV5-4 with TRBJ2-5; 7 positions match TRBD2. Germline values: CDR1 SGHNT, CDR2 YYREEE (reference sequence). The CDR3 contains 14 residues. The ends lost 2 bases at V and 4 bases at J; junction bases unmatched: 5. The CDR3 protein is CASSFPTSRETQYF. The CDR3 DNA is TGTGCCAGCAGCTTCCCGACTAGCCGAGAGACCCAGTACTTC.

This clone was detected once. The chain links TRBV6-1 to TRBJ2-7; maybe TRBD1 (6 bases). V was cut by 1 base and J by 2 bases, with 12 bases left in between. In germline, CDR1 is MNHNS, CDR2 SASEGT. This CDR3 is 15 amino acids long. The CDR3 bases are TGTGCCAGCAGTGAAGGGGTGCAGGGGCCCTACGAGCAGTACTTC. Translating it yields CASSEGVQGPYEQYF.

The sample holds one count of this clone. V is TRBV5-1 and J is TRBJ1-2; D remains unclear. V lost 2 bases and J lost 8, with 13 bases in between. Germline CDR1 is SGHRS and CDR2 is YFSETQ. CDR3 size: 13 residues. The CDR3 reads CASSFVRERGYTF. The CDR3 DNA follows: TGCGCCAGCAGCTTTGTACGGGAACGGGGCTACACCTTC. Together with reference TRBV5-1 and TRBJ1-2, the CDR3 gives the full variable domain: KAGVTQTPRYLIKTRGQQVTLSCSPISGHRSVSWYQQTPGQGLQFLFEYFSETQRNKGNFPGRFSGRQFSNSRSEMNVSTLELGDSALYLCASSFVRERGYTFGSGTRLTVV.

The CDR3 nucleotides are TGTGCCAGCAGCCAAGATTCAGGCGAGGAGACCCAGTACTTC. It encodes CASSQDSGEETQYF. This sequence joins TRBV3-1 (or the pseudogene TRBV3-2) and TRBJ2-5; no clear D. The V end was cut by 0 bases, the J end by 5 bases, with 10 bases between. This CDR3 has 14 amino acids. CDR1 and CDR2 (germline): LGHDT, YNNKEL (reference sequence).

This clone has a single count. This sequence joins TRBV19 and TRBJ1-5; D unresolved. Germline V gene sequence: CDR1 LNHDA, CDR2 SQIVND (reference sequence). V was cut by 2 bases and J by 7 bases, with 9 bases left in between. This CDR3 has 13 residues. CDR3 in DNA: TGTGCCAGTAGTATACGCCAGTACCAGCCCCAGCATTTT. It is translated as CASSIRQYQPQHF.

The rearrangement links TRBV28 to TRBJ1-1; tentative D call: TRBD1 (5 bases). CDR3 length: 14 residues. Trimming shortened V by 5 bases and J by 6 bases, and 16 bases separated the two germline ends. CDR1 is MDHEN, CDR2 SYDVKM, per germline. The CDR3 here is CASSLQRQGAEAFF. Written as DNA, the CDR3 is TGTGCCAGCAGTCTTCAGAGACAAGGGGCTGAAGCTTTCTTT.

The rearrangement links TRBV2 to TRBJ1-4; D perhaps matches TRBD1 (6 bases). The V and J ends lost 6 bases and 4 bases respectively, with 15 bases between them. This CDR3 is 15 amino acids long. Germline lookup yields CDR1 SNHLY and CDR2 FYNNEI. CDR3 nucleotides: TGTGCCAGCAGAAACCAAGGACAGATTAATGAAAAACTGTTTTTT. Its protein product is CASRNQGQINEKLFF.

Remarks on this clone: At one of its ends the junction is not consistent with the germline gene, which may arise from a read error. The chain carries TRBV10-3 and TRBJ2-7; D is uncertain. Germline CDR1 ENHRY, CDR2 SYGVKD. This CDR3 region has 13 residues. The CDR3 DNA reads as TGTGCCATCAGCCGAGTGCTCTCCGACGAGCAGTACTTC. Translation gives CAISRVLSDEQYF.

V is TRBV19 and J is TRBJ1-3, with 10 bases aligning to TRBD1. The CDR3 sequence is 16 residues long. Per the germline V gene, CDR1 is LNHDA and CDR2 is SQIVND (reference sequence). V gave up 4 bases and J gave up 1 base; unmatched junction bases: 4. Here the CDR3 reads CASSTGTGASGNTIYF. CDR3 sequence (DNA): TGTGCCAGTAGTACCGGGACAGGGGCTTCTGGAAACACCATATATTTT.

The chain carries TRBV18 and TRBJ2-7, with a weak D call TRBD2 (5 bases). V lost 3 bases to trimming and J lost 3 bases, with 12 bases between them. Germline CDR1 KGHSH, CDR2 LQKENI. The CDR3 sequence is 14 residues long. CDR3 in amino acids: CASSPERSGYEQYF. The CDR3 DNA reads as TGTGCCAGCTCACCTGAAAGGAGCGGCTACGAGCAGTACTTC.

This CDR3 is CASSIRGTEAFF. DNA of the CDR3: TGTGCCAGTAGTATAAGGGGGACTGAAGCTTTCTTT. The gene calls are TRBV19 and TRBJ1-1; D is possibly TRBD1 (6 bases). The CDR3 is 12 amino acids. Germline CDR1 LNHDA, CDR2 SQIVND (reference sequence). V was clipped by 2 bases and J by 5 bases, with 6 bases between them.

The chain uses TRBV7-9 and TRBJ2-1, with D unresolved. In germline, CDR1 is SEHNR, CDR2 FQNEAQ (reference sequence). The CDR3 runs to 16 residues. The V gene lost 5 bases and the J gene lost 7 bases, with 21 bases spanning the gap. CDR3 sequence reads: CASSLKTHSGANEQFF. The CDR3 DNA reads as TGTGCCAGCAGCCTCAAAACGCATTCGGGTGCGAATGAGCAGTTCTTC.

The chain couples TRBV18 to TRBJ2-2; possible D gene TRBD1, 5 bases. V was shortened by 6 bases and J by 1 base, with 9 bases between the two germline ends. The CDR3 has 14 amino acids. The germline CDR1 and CDR2 sequences are KGHSH and LQKENI. DNA of the CDR3: TGTGCCAGCTCCTATGGACAGAACACCGGGGAGCTGTTTTTT. Translation: CASSYGQNTGELFF. The variable domain in full, with the rest retrieved from reference TRBV18 and TRBJ2-2, is NAGVMQNPRHLVRRRGQEARLRCSPMKGHSHVYWYRQLPEEGLKFMVYLQKENIIDESGMPKERFSAEFPKEGPSILRIQQVVRGDSAAYFCASSYGQNTGELFFGEGSRLTVL.

The chain carries TRBV4-2 and TRBJ2-7; 11 positions match TRBD2. The V segment lost 0 bases and the J segment 0 bases; nucleotides outside the gene matches: 4. This CDR3 comprises 17 residues. Germline V gives CDR1 LGHNA, CDR2 YNFKEQ. The CDR3, as DNA: TGTGCCAGCAGCCAAGATCTTGGGACTAGCGGCTCCTACGAGCAGTACTTC. Its translation is CASSQDLGTSGSYEQYF.

The sample holds one count of this clone. The chain employs TRBV30 and TRBJ2-7, with 16 bases fitting TRBD2. The V segment lost 7 bases and the J segment 4 bases; nucleotides outside the gene matches: 16. Germline values: CDR1 GTSNPN, CDR2 SVGIG (reference sequence). The CDR3 sequence is 18 residues long. The CDR3 region has the DNA TGTGCCTTCGCAGCCGGGACTAGCGGGAGGGCCCACCGGTACGAGCAGTACTTC. As protein: CAFAAGTSGRAHRYEQYF.

This clone was observed a handful of times. This chain connects TRBV12-5 to TRBJ1-3; D is uncertain. Germline V CDR1 and CDR2: LGHNT, FRNRAP. V shed 3 bases and J shed 2 bases, with 11 bases lying between them. The length of the CDR3 is 15 residues. The CDR3 loop reads CASGLPPGTGNTIYF. The DNA for the CDR3 is TGTGCTAGTGGTTTACCCCCAGGCACTGGAAACACCATATATTTT. Drawing the rest from reference TRBV12-5 and TRBJ1-3, the complete variable domain is DARVTQTPRHKVTEMGQEVTMRCQPILGHNTVFWYRQTMMQGLELLAYFRNRAPLDDSGMPKDRFSAEMPDATLATLKIQPSEPRDSAVYFCASGLPPGTGNTIYFGEGSWLTVV.